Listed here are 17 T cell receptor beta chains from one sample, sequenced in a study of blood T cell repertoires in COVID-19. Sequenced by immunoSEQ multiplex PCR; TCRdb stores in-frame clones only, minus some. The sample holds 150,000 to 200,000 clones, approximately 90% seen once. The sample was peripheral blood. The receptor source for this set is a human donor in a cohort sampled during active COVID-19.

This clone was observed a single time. The CDR3: CASSLAFLNSPLHF. CDR3 bases: TGTGCCAGCAGCTTAGCATTTCTGAATTCACCCCTCCACTTT. The chain combines TRBV7-2 with TRBJ1-6; D unclear. The germline V gene encodes CDR1 SGHTA and CDR2 FQGNSA. V lost 0 bases and J 7 bases, leaving 7 bases between the germline ends. The CDR3 sequence is 14 residues long. Complete variable domain (other parts from reference TRBV7-2 and TRBJ1-6): GAGVSQSPSNKVTEKGKDVELRCDPISGHTALYWYRQSLGQGLEFLIYFQGNSAPDKSGLPSDRFSAERTGGSVSTLTIQRTQQEDSAVYLCASSLAFLNSPLHFGNGTRLTVT.

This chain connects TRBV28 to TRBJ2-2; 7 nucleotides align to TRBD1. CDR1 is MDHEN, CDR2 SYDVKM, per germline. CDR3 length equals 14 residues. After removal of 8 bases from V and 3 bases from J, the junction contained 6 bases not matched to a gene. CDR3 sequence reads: CASGPGTDTGELFF. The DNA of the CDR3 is TGTGCCAGCGGTCCCGGGACAGACACCGGGGAGCTGTTTTTT.

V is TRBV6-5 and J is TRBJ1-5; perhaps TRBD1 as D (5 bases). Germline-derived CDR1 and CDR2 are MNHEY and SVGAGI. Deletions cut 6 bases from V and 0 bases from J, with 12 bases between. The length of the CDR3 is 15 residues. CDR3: CASRVTDNSNQPQHF. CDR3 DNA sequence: TGTGCCAGCAGAGTGACAGATAATAGCAATCAGCCCCAGCATTTT.

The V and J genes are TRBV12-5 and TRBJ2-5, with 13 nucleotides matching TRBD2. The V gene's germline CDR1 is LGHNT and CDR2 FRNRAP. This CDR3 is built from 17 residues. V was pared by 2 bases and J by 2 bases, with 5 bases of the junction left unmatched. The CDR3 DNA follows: TGTGCTAGTGGTTTGACTAGCGGGGGGGGCAAACAAGAGACCCAGTACTTC. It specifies CASGLTSGGGKQETQYF.

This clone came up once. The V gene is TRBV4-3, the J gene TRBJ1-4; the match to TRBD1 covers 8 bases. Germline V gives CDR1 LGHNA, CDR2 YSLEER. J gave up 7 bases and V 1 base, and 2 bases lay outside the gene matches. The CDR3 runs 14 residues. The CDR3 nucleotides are TGCGCCAGCAGCCAAGGGACAGGGTTTGAAAAACTGTTTTTT. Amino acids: CASSQGTGFEKLFF.

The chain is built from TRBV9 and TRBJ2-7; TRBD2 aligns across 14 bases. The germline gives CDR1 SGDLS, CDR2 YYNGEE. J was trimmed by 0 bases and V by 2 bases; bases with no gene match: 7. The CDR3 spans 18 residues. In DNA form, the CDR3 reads TGTGCCAGCAGCGTCGGGGGACTAGCGGGAGAACTCTCCTACGAGCAGTACTTC. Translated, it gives CASSVGGLAGELSYEQYF. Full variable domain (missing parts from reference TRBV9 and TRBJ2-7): DSGVTQTPKHLITATGQRVTLRCSPRSGDLSVYWYQQSLDQGLQFLIQYYNGEERAKGNILERFSAQQFPDLHSELNLSSLELGDSALYFCASSVGGLAGELSYEQYFGPGTRLTVT.

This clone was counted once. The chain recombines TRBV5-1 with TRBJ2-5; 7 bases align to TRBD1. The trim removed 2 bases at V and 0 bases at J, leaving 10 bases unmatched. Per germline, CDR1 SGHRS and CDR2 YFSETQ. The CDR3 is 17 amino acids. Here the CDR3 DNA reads TGCGCCAGCAGCTTCCGACAGGGTCGAGTAAACCAAGAGACCCAGTACTTC. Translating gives CASSFRQGRVNQETQYF. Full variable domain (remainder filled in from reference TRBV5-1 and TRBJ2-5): KAGVTQTPRYLIKTRGQQVTLSCSPISGHRSVSWYQQTPGQGLQFLFEYFSETQRNKGNFPGRFSGRQFSNSRSEMNVSTLELGDSALYLCASSFRQGRVNQETQYFGPGTRLLVL.

CDR3 nucleotide sequence: TGCGCCAGCAGCCCGGGACAGGGCTCTGGAAACACCATATATTTT. Its translation is CASSPGQGSGNTIYF. The V and J genes are TRBV4-1 and TRBJ1-3; 9 bases are shared with TRBD1. The length of the CDR3 is 15 residues. The germline gives CDR1 MGHRA, CDR2 YSYEKL. Trimming cost V 4 bases and J 0 bases; bases outside gene matches: 1.

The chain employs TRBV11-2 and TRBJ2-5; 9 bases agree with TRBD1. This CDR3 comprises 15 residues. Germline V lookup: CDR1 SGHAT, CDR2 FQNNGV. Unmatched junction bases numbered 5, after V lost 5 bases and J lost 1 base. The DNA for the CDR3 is TGTGCCAGCAGCCTCGGGACAGGGCCCCAAGAGACCCAGTACTTC. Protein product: CASSLGTGPQETQYF. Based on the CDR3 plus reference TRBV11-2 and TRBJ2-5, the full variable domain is EAGVAQSPRYKIIEKRQSVAFWCNPISGHATLYWYQQILGQGPKLLIQFQNNGVVDDSQLPKDRFSAERLKGVDSTLKIQPAKLEDSAVYLCASSLGTGPQETQYFGPGTRLLVL.

CDR3 sequence: CASSADRGRNSPLHF. Here the CDR3 DNA reads TGTGCCAGCAGCGCCGACAGGGGTAGAAATTCACCCCTCCACTTT. J is TRBJ1-6 and V is TRBV6-5; 8 nucleotides line up with TRBD1. Germline V gene lookup returns CDR1 MNHEY and CDR2 SVGAGI. V dropped 6 bases and J dropped 7; count of bases not matched to a gene: 8. The CDR3 is 15 amino acids.

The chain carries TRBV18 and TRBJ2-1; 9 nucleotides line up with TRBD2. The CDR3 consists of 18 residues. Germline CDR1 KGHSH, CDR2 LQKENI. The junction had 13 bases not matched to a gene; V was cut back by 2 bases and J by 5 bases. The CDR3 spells CASSPRPPVLAGDNEQFF. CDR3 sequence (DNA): TGTGCCAGCTCACCAAGGCCACCAGTTTTAGCGGGAGACAATGAGCAGTTCTTC.

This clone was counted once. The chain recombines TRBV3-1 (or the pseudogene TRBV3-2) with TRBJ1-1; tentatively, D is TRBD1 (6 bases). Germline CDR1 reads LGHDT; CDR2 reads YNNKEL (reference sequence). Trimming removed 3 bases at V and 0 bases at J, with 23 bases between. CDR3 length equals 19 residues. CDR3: CASSQYPNRAGPMNTEAFF. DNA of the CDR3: TGTGCCAGCAGCCAGTACCCTAACAGGGCTGGCCCCATGAACACTGAAGCTTTCTTT.

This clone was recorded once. The CDR3 loop is CASSHQGGNQPQHF. CDR3 coding DNA: TGTGCCAGCAGCCACCAGGGGGGCAATCAGCCCCAGCATTTT. The chain uses TRBV3-1 (or the pseudogene TRBV3-2) and TRBJ1-5, with 7 bases matching TRBD1. The ends lost 3 bases at V and 2 bases at J; junction bases unmatched: 1. The CDR3 is 14 amino acids. Germline V gene lookup returns CDR1 LGHDT and CDR2 YNNKEL (reference sequence).

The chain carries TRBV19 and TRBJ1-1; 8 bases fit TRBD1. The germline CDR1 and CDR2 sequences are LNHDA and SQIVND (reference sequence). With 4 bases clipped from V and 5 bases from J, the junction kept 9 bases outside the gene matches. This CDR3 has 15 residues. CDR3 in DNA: TGTGCCAGTAGTACCATTAGCAGGGGGCAGACTGAAGCTTTCTTT. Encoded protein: CASSTISRGQTEAFF.

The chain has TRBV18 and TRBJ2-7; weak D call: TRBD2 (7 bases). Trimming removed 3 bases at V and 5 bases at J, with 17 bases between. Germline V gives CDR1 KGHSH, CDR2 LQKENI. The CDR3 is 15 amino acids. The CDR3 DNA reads TGTGCCAGCTCACCTGGATACGGGGGGCGGGACGAGCAGTACTTC. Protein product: CASSPGYGGRDEQYF.

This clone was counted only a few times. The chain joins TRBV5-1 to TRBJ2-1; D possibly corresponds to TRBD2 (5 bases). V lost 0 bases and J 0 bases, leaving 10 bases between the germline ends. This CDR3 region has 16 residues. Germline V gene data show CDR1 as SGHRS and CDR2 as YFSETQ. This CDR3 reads CASSLAIARSYNEQFF. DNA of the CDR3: TGCGCCAGCAGCTTGGCCATAGCGCGCTCCTACAATGAGCAGTTCTTC.

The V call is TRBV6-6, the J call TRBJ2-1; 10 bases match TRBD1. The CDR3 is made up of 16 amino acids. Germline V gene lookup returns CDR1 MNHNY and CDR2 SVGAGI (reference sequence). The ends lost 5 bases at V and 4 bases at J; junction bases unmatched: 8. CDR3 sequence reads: CASSTGTGDNYNEQFF. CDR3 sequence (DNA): TGTGCCAGCAGTACGGGGACAGGGGATAATTACAATGAGCAGTTCTTC.